A selection of T cell receptor beta chains follows, all from one sample in a study of T cell changes during pregnancy in multiple sclerosis. Using immunoSEQ multiplex PCR, the repertoire was profiled, and TCRdb retains in-frame clones only, with some absent. There are fewer than 40,000 clones in the sample; less than 95% occur only once, and roughly a tenth lies in the top ten. The sample in question was CD8+ T cells from peripheral blood mononuclear cells, obtained before pregnancy. These receptors originate from a female donor with multiple sclerosis, enrolled in a pregnancy study. The CDR3 runs from the conserved cysteine through the conserved F or W. The order of the fields is D gene, J gene, clone size, V gene, CDR3 protein, CDR3 DNA. D genes are given only for firm matches. Size is omitted from some rows. Given values are once, few, many or a class for expanded clones.

. | TRBJ2-7 | . | TRBV9 | CASSVGPASSYEQYF | TGTGCCAGCAGCGTGGGGCCGGCAAGCTCCTACGAGCAGTACTTC
. | TRBJ2-6 | few | TRBV4-2 | CASSQEGGTGANVLTF | TGTGCCAGCAGCCAAGAGGGGGGAACTGGGGCCAACGTCCTGACTTTC
TRBD1 | TRBJ1-1 | . | TRBV9 | CASSVYSGGTEAFF | TGTGCCAGCAGCGTTTACTCAGGGGGCACTGAAGCTTTCTTT
. | TRBJ1-3 | . | TRBV9 | CASSWGETGDSGNTIYF | TGTGCCAGCAGCTGGGGAGAGACTGGGGACTCTGGAAACACCATATATTTT
. | TRBJ1-4 | . | TRBV27 | CASSFEASNEKLFF | TGTGCCAGCAGTTTTGAGGCGTCTAATGAAAAACTGTTTTTT
. | TRBJ2-7 | . | TRBV4-2 | CASSQALASPNEQYF | TGTGCCAGCAGCCAAGCCCTAGCCTCCCCTAACGAGCAGTACTTC
TRBD2 | TRBJ2-7 | . | TRBV19 | CASSVTAGTTYEQYF | TGTGCCAGTAGTGTCACTGCCGGGACTACATACGAGCAGTACTTC
. | TRBJ1-5 | once | TRBV6-5 | CASSYALNQPQHF | TGTGCCAGCAGTTACGCGCTAAATCAGCCCCAGCATTTT
. | TRBJ1-3 | . | TRBV12-5 | CASGFWETGNTIYF | TGTGCTAGTGGTTTCTGGGAGACTGGAAACACCATATATTTT
. | TRBJ2-3 | . | TRBV9 | CASSVAGLGTDTQYF | TGTGCCAGCAGCGTGGCCGGACTTGGCACAGATACGCAGTATTTT
. | TRBJ1-2 | . | TRBV27 | CASSQGGLNYGYTF | TGTGCCAGCAGCCAAGGGGGTTTAAACTATGGCTACACCTTC
TRBD1 | TRBJ2-1 | . | TRBV7-3 | CASSLWAGGADEQFF | TGTGCCAGCAGCTTATGGGCAGGGGGCGCGGATGAGCAGTTCTTC
TRBD2 | TRBJ2-7 | . | TRBV5-1 | CASSFGLAAYEQYF | TGCGCCAGCAGTTTCGGACTAGCGGCCTACGAGCAGTACTTC
. | TRBJ1-1 | . | TRBV19 | CASSISPGVNTEAFF | TGTGCCAGTAGTATATCTCCAGGGGTGAACACTGAAGCTTTCTTT
. | TRBJ2-7 | . | TRBV19 | CASSITGPPYEQYF | TGTGCCAGTAGTATTACAGGCCCCCCCTACGAGCAGTACTTC
. | TRBJ2-7 | . | TRBV7-9 | CASSLAANEQYF | TGTGCCAGCAGCTTAGCGGCAAACGAGCAGTACTTC
TRBD2 | TRBJ2-3 | . | TRBV27 | CASSSILAGADTQYF | TGTGCCAGTTCATCTATCCTAGCGGGGGCCGATACGCAGTATTTT
TRBD2 | TRBJ2-7 | . | TRBV4-3 | CASSPGGGYSYEQYF | TGCGCCAGCAGCCCAGGCGGGGGGTACTCCTACGAGCAGTACTTC
TRBD1 | TRBJ2-7 | once | TRBV15 | CATSRQGQSYEQYF | TGTGCCACCAGCCGACAGGGTCAGTCCTACGAGCAGTACTTC
. | TRBJ1-1 | . | TRBV9 | CASSPGGGRTEAFF | TGTGCCAGCAGCCCCGGAGGAGGGCGCACTGAAGCTTTCTTT
. | TRBJ1-5 | . | TRBV6-5 | CASSQGETSNQPQHF | TGTGCCAGCAGTCAAGGGGAAACAAGCAATCAGCCCCAGCATTTT
TRBD1 | TRBJ2-7 | once | TRBV6-5 | CASSTGQGAPEQYF | TGTGCCAGCAGTACGGGACAGGGGGCGCCGGAGCAGTACTTC
. | TRBJ2-1 | . | TRBV6-4 | CASSDSSTVSYNEQFF | TGTGCCAGCAGTGACTCGTCGACAGTCTCCTACAATGAGCAGTTCTTC
. | TRBJ2-1 | . | TRBV25-1 | CASSGLGYEQFF | TGTGCCAGCAGTGGACTAGGGTATGAGCAGTTCTTC
TRBD1 | TRBJ2-1 | . | TRBV5-1 | CASSWTGNEQFF | TGCGCCAGCAGCTGGACAGGGAACGAGCAGTTCTTC
. | TRBJ1-1 | . | TRBV5-1 | CASSLAGFDTEAFF | TGCGCCAGCAGCTTGGCGGGGTTCGACACTGAAGCTTTCTTT
TRBD1 | TRBJ1-2 | . | TRBV19 | CASQGRDSDYGYTF | TGTGCCAGTCAAGGCCGGGACAGTGACTATGGCTACACCTTC
TRBD1 | TRBJ2-1 | . | TRBV7-2 | CASSPWAGGGYNEQFF | TGTGCCAGCAGCCCCTGGGCAGGGGGCGGTTACAATGAGCAGTTCTTC
TRBD1 | TRBJ2-7 | . | TRBV19 | CASSLYSGQGNEQYF | TGTGCCAGTAGTTTATACTCGGGACAGGGTAACGAGCAGTACTTC